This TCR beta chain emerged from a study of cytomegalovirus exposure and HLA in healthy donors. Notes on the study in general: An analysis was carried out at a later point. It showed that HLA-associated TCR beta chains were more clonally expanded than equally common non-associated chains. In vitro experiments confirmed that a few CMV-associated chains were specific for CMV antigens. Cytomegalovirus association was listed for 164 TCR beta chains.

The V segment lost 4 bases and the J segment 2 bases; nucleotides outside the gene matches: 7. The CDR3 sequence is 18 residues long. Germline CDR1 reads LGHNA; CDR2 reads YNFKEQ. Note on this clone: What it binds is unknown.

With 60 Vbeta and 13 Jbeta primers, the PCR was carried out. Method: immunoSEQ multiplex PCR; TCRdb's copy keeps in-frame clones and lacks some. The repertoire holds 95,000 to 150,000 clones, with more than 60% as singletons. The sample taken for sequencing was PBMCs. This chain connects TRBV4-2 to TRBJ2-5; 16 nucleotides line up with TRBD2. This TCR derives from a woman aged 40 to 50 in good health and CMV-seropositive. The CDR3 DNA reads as TGTGCCAGCAGCCGCGCTGGGACTAGCGGGGGGGCACAAGAGACCCAGTACTTC. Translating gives CASSRAGTSGGAQETQYF.